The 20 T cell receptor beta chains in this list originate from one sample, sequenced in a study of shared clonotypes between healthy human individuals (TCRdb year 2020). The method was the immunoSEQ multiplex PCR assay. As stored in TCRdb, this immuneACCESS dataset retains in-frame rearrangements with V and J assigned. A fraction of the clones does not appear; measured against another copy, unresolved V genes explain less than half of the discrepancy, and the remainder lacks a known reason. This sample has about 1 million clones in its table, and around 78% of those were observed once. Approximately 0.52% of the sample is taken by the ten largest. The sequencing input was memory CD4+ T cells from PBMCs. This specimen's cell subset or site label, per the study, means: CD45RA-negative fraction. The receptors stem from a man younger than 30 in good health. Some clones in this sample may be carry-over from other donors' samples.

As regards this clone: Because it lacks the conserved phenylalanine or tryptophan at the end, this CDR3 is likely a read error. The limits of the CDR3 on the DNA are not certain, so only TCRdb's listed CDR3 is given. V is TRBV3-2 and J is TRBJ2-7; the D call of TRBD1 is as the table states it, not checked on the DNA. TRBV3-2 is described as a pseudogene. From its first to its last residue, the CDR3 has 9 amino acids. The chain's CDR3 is CASSRYRGG.

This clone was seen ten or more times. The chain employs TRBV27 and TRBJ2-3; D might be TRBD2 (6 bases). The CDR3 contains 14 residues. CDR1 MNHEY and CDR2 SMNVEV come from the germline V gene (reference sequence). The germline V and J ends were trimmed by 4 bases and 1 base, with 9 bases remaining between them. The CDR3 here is CASSYGLRTDTQYF. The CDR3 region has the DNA TGTGCCAGCAGTTACGGACTACGCACAGATACGCAGTATTTT.

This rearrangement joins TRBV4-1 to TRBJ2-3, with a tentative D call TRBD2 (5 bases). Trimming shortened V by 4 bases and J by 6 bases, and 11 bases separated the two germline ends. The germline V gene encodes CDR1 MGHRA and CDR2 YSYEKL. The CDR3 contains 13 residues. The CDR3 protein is CASSPGLADTQYF. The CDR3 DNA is TGCGCCAGCAGCCCCGGACTGGCGGATACGCAGTATTTT.

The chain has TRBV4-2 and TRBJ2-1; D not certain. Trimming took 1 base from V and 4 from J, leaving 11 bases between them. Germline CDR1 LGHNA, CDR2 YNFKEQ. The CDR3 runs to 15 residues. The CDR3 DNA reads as TGTGCCAGCAGCCAAGCGAGGCACACTTACAATGAGCAGTTCTTC. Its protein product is CASSQARHTYNEQFF.

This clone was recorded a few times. CDR3 sequence (DNA): TGTGCCAGCAACGAGGCTAGCGGTGCCACAGATACGCAGTATTTT. It encodes CASNEASGATDTQYF. The chain couples TRBV28 to TRBJ2-3; 7 nucleotides match TRBD2. Germline trimming cut 7 bases from V and 2 bases from J; bases unmatched to any gene: 9. Germline lookup yields CDR1 MDHEN and CDR2 SYDVKM. CDR3 length equals 15 residues.

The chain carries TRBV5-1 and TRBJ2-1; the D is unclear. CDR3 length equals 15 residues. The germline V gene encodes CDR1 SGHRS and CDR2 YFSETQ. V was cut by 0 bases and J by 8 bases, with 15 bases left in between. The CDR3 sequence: CASSLGHRLVDEQFF. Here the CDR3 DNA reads TGCGCCAGCAGCTTGGGTCACCGACTGGTCGATGAGCAGTTCTTC.

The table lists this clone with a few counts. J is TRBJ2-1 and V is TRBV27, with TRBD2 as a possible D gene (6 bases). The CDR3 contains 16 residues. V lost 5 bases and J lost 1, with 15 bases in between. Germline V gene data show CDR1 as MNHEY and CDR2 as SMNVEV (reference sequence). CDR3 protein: CASSSRPAGSYNEQFF. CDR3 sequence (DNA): TGTGCCAGCAGTAGCCGGCCGGCGGGGTCCTACAATGAGCAGTTCTTC.

CDR3 residues: CASRSFLTGELFF. The CDR3 nucleotides read TGTGCCAGCAGGTCGTTCCTAACCGGGGAGCTGTTTTTT. The rearrangement joins TRBV6-6 to TRBJ2-2, with D hard to call. The CDR3 is 13 amino acids. CDR1 MNHNY and CDR2 SVGAGI come from the germline V gene (reference sequence). V was pared by 6 bases and J by 5 bases, with 10 bases between.

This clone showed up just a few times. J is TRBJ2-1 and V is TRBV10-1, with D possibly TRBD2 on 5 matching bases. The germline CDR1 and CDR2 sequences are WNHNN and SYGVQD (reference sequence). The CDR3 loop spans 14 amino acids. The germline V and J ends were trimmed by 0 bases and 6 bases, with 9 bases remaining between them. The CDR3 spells CASSESRGSNEQFF. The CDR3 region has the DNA TGCGCCAGCAGTGAGTCACGCGGGTCCAATGAGCAGTTCTTC.

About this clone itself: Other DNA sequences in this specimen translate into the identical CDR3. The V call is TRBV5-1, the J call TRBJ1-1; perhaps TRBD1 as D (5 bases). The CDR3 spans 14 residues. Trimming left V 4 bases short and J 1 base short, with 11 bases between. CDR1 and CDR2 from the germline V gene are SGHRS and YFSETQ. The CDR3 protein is CASSLDGGNTEAFF. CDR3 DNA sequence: TGCGCCAGCAGCCTCGACGGGGGGAACACTGAAGCTTTCTTT. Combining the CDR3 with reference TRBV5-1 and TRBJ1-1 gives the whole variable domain KAGVTQTPRYLIKTRGQQVTLSCSPISGHRSVSWYQQTPGQGLQFLFEYFSETQRNKGNFPGRFSGRQFSNSRSEMNVSTLELGDSALYLCASSLDGGNTEAFFGQGTRLTVV.

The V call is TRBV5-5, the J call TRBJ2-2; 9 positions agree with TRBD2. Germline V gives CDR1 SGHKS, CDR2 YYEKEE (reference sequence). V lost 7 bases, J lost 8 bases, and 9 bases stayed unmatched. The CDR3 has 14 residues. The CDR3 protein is CASRGLAGAGELFF. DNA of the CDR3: TGTGCCAGCCGAGGGTTAGCGGGAGCTGGGGAGCTGTTTTTT.

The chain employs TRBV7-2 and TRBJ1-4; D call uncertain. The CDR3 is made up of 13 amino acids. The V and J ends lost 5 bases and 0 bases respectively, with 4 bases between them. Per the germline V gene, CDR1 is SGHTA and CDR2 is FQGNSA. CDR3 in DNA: TGTGCCAGCAGCCCTACAACTAATGAAAAACTGTTTTTT. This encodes CASSPTTNEKLFF.

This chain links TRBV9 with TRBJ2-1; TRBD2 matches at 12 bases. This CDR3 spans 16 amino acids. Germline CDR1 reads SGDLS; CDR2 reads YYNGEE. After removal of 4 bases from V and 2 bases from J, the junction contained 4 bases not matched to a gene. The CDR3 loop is CASSPRLAGAYNEQFF. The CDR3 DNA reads TGTGCCAGCAGCCCCCGACTAGCGGGGGCCTACAATGAGCAGTTCTTC. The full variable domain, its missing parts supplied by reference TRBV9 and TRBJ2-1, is DSGVTQTPKHLITATGQRVTLRCSPRSGDLSVYWYQQSLDQGLQFLIQYYNGEERAKGNILERFSAQQFPDLHSELNLSSLELGDSALYFCASSPRLAGAYNEQFFGPGTRLTVL.

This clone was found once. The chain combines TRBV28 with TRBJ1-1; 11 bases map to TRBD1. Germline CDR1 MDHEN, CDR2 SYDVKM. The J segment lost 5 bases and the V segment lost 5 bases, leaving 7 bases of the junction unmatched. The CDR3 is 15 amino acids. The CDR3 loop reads CASSPGTGGRTEAFF. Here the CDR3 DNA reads TGTGCCAGCAGTCCTGGGACAGGGGGGCGGACTGAAGCTTTCTTT.

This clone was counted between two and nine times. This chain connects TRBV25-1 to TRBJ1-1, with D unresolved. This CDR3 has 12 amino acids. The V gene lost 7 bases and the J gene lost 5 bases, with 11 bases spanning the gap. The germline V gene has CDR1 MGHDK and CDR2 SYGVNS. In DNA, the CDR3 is TGTGCCAGCAAAACCCATGGGACTGAAGCTTTCTTT. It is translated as CASKTHGTEAFF.

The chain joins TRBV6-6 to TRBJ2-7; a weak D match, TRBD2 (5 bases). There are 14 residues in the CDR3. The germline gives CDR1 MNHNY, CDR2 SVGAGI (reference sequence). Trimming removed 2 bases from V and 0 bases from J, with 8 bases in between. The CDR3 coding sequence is TGTGCCAGCAGTTACGGACTTTTCTCCTACGAGCAGTACTTC. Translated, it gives CASSYGLFSYEQYF.

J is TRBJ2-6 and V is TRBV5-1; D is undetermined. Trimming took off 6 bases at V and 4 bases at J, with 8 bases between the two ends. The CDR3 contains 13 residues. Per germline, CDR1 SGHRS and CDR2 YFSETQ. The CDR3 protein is CASTLVGANVLTF. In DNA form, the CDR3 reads TGCGCCAGCACTCTCGTGGGGGCCAACGTCCTGACTTTC.

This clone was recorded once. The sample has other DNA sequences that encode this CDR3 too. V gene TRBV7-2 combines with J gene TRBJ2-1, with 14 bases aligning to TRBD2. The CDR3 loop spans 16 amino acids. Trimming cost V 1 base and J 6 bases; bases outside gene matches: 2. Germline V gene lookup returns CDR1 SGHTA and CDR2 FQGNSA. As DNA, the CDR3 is TGTGCCAGCAGCTTAGTCGGGACTAGCGGGAGCAATGAGCAGTTCTTC. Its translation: CASSLVGTSGSNEQFF.

In DNA form, the CDR3 reads TGTGCCAGTAGTATACCTATCCCGGGATTCTACGAGCAGTACTTC. As protein: CASSIPIPGFYEQYF. The chain links TRBV19 to TRBJ2-7, with a possible D match to TRBD2 (5 bases). Germline V gives CDR1 LNHDA, CDR2 SQIVND (reference sequence). This CDR3 comprises 15 residues. Trimming took off 2 bases at V and 3 bases at J, with 14 bases between the two ends.

Here the CDR3 reads CASRQRVTGELFF. The DNA of the CDR3 is TGTGCCAGCAGGCAAAGGGTTACCGGGGAGCTGTTTTTT. The genes are TRBV6-5 and TRBJ2-2; D is unresolved. Trimming stripped 6 bases from V and 5 bases from J, with 10 bases between. The CDR3 totals 13 residues. Germline V gives CDR1 MNHEY, CDR2 SVGAGI.